The T cell receptor (beta chain) described here comes from a study of T-cell reconstitution after alpha-beta-depleted transplantation in children. The sample holds many counts of this clonotype. During its preparation, the TCRbeta library received unique molecular identifiers. A single record per CDR3 protein comes from TCRdb applying MiXCR to the PCR reads. The sample lists around 400,000 distinct CDR3 sequences; over 20% were seen once. The receptor comes from a human donor who donated a stem cell graft to a child with acute myeloid leukemia. The starting material was PBMCs from the stem cell graft donor, obtained from the stem cell graft.

For the CDR3, the DNA is TGCGCCAGCAGCTTGGTACCCTACGAGCAGTACTTC. Its translation: CASSLVPYEQYF. This rearrangement joins TRBV5-1 to TRBJ2-7; D is unclear. V was clipped by 0 bases and J by 2 bases, with 3 bases between them. The germline V gene encodes CDR1 SGHRS and CDR2 YFSETQ. This CDR3 region has 12 residues.